The clone carrying this T cell receptor (beta chain) was recorded many times. Its antigen is not identified. RNA transcripts served as template for amplifying TCR beta CDR3 sequences. The library came from an HTBI-primed first-round RT-PCR and a second-round multiplex PCR. Via MiXCR, TCRdb re-called the multiplex PCR reads, giving one row per CDR3 protein. The table has approximately 330,000 distinct CDR3 sequences, about 17% seen once. This specimen comes from a study of Graves' ophthalmopathy and Graves' hyperthyroidism. Clinical symptoms, serum thyroxine, TRAb, thyroid ultrasound and orbital computed tomography formed the basis of diagnosis. The study's findings and limits: The authors also found most expanded thyroid clonotypes above 0.001 frequency in blood.

Germline loops: CDR1 SGHVS, CDR2 FQNEAQ. V was clipped by 5 bases and J by 0 bases, with 14 bases between them. This CDR3 contains 16 residues. The clonotype was recovered from an adult man with Graves' ophthalmopathy. V gene TRBV7-8 combines with J gene TRBJ1-5; no clear D. Sequenced: peripheral blood. In DNA form, the CDR3 reads TGTGCCAGCAGCCCAAGAGGATTTAATAGCAATCAGCCCCAGCATTTT. This encodes CASSPRGFNSNQPQHF.